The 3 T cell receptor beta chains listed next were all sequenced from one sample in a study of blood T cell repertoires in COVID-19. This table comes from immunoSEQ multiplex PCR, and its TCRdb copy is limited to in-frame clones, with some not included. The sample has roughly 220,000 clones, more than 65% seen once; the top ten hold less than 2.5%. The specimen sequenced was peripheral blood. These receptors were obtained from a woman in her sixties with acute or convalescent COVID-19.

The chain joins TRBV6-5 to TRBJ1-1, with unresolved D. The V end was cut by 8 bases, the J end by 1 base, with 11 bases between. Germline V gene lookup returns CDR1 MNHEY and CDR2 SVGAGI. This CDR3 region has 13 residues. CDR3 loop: CASRRGGNTEAFF. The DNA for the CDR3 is TGTGCCAGCCGTCGAGGAGGGAACACTGAAGCTTTCTTT.

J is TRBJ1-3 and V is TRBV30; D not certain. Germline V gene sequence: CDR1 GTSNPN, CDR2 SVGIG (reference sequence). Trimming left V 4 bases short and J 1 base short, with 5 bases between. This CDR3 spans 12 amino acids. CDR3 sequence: CAWTRSGNTIYF. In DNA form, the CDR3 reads TGTGCCTGGACCAGGTCTGGAAACACCATATATTTT.

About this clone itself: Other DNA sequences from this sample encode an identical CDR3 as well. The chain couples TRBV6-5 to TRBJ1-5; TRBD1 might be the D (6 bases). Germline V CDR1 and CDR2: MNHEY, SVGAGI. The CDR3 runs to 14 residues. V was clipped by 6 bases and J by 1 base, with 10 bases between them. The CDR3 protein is CASRGQGSNQPQHF. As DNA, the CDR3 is TGTGCCAGCAGGGGTCAGGGGAGCAATCAGCCCCAGCATTTT.